This TCR beta chain was captured by sequencing in a study of cytomegalovirus exposure and HLA in healthy donors. About the research overall: In an early release, HLA-typed donors contributed some 82 million unique TCR sequences. Study findings and constraints: Later analysis reportedly placed an Asian-associated ancestry cluster below the roughly 700-donor mean in N-insertions. The authors reported that TCR beta sequences could predict HLA-A and HLA-B alleles. These predictions were accurate for most subjects in the first cohort.

As regards this clone: Its antigen remains unknown.

13 Jbeta primers and 60 Vbeta primers were used for the PCR. Per the original methods: There were about 80 million unique TCR beta chains by a later count, and around 10 million of them were shared. Repertoires were generated with immunoSEQ multiplex PCR, while TCRdb's copy carries only in-frame clones and drops some. From that table come the V and J calls and clone size; the DNA was used to work out D and trimming. Of 100,000 to 150,000 clones in the sample, roughly 83% are singletons; the top ten hold 1% to 1.5%. Germline V CDR1 and CDR2: SGHTA, FQGTGA. Germline trimming cut 5 bases from V and 2 bases from J; bases unmatched to any gene: 3. This CDR3 is 17 amino acids long.

The specimen was PBMCs. The chain recombines TRBV7-3 with TRBJ2-6, with 13 positions matching TRBD2. This sequence was found in a girl aged 2 to 9 in good health and CMV-seronegative. CDR3 loop: CASSPTSGGTGANVLTF. CDR3 bases: TGTGCCAGCAGCCCGACTAGCGGGGGGACTGGGGCCAACGTCCTGACTTTC.